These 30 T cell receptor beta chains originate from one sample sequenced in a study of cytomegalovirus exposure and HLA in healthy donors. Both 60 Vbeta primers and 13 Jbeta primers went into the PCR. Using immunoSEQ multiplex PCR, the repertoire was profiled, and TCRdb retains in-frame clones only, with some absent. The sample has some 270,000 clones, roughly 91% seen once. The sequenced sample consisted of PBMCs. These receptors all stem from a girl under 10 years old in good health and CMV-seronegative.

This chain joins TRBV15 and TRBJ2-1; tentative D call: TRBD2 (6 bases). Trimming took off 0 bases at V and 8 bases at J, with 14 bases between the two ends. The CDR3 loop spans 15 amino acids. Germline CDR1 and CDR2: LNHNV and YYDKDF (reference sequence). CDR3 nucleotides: TGTGCCACCAGCAGAGATTACGCGGAGGGGCATGAGCAGTTCTTC. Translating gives CATSRDYAEGHEQFF.

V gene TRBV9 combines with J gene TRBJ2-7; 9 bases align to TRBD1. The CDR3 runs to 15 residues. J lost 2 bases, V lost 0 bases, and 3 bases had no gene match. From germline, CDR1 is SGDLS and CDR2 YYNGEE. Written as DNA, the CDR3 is TGTGCCAGCAGCGTAGGGACAGGGGTGGCCTACGAGCAGTACTTC. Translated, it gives CASSVGTGVAYEQYF.

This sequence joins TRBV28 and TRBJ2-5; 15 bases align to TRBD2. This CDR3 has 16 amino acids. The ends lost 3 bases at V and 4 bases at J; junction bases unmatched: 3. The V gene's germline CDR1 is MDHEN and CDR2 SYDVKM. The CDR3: CASSFPGLAGGETQYF. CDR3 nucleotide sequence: TGTGCCAGCAGTTTCCCGGGACTAGCGGGGGGAGAGACCCAGTACTTC.

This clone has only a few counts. In DNA, the CDR3 is TGTGCCAGCAGCCCGAGCGGGGCGAATGAGCAGTTCTTC. Its protein product is CASSPSGANEQFF. This chain uses TRBV7-9 with TRBJ2-1, with TRBD2 identical over 7 bases. The CDR3 is 13 amino acids. The ends lost 5 bases at V and 7 bases at J; junction bases unmatched: 5. Germline-derived CDR1 and CDR2 are SEHNR and FQNEAQ (reference sequence).

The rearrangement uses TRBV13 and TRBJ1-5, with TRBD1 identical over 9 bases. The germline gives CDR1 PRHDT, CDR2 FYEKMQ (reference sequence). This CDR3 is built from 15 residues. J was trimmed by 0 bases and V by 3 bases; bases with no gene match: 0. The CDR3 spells CASSLGQGSNQPQHF. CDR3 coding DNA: TGTGCCAGCAGCTTGGGACAGGGTAGCAATCAGCCCCAGCATTTT.

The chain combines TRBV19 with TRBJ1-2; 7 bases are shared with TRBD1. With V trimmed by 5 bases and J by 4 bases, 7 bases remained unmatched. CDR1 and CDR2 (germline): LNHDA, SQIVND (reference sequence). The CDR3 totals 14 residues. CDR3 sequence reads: CASSSTGMVYGYTF. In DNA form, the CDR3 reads TGTGCCAGTAGTTCGACAGGGATGGTCTATGGCTACACCTTC.

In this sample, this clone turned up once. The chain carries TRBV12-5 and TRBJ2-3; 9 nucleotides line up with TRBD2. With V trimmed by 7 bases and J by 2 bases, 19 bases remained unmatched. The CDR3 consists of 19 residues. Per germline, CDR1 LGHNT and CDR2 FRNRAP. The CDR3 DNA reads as TGTGCTAGTGCCACATCTGGTCTAGCGGGAAAATTTAACACAGATACGCAGTATTTT. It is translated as CASATSGLAGKFNTDTQYF.

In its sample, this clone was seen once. The CDR3: CASSGTSGRSQYF. The CDR3 DNA reads as TGTGCCAGCAGCGGGACTAGCGGGAGGTCGCAGTACTTC. V is TRBV5-6 and J is TRBJ2-7; 15 bases align to TRBD2. The CDR3 is 13 residues long. V was clipped by 4 bases and J by 9 bases; unmatched bases: 2. In germline, CDR1 is SGHDT, CDR2 YYEEEE.

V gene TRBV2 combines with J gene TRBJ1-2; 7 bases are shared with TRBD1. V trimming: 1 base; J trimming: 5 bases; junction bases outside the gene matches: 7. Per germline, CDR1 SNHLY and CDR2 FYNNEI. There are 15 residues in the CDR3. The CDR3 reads CASSEGQGGGYGYTF. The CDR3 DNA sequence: TGTGCCAGCAGTGAAGGACAGGGAGGCGGGTATGGCTACACCTTC.

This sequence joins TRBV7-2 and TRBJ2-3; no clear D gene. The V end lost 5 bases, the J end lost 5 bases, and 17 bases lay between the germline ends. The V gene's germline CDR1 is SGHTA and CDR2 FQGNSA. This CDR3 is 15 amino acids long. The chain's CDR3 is CASSPAVLGLDTQYF. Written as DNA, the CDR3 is TGTGCCAGCAGCCCGGCGGTTCTTGGTTTAGATACGCAGTATTTT.

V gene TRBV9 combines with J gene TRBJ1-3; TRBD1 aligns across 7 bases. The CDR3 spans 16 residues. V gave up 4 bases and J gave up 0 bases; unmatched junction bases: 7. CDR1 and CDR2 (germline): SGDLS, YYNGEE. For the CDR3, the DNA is TGTGCCAGCAGCCCATTCCGGGACAGCTCTGGAAACACCATATATTTT. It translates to CASSPFRDSSGNTIYF.

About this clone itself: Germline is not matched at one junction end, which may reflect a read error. The CDR3 loop is CSSSKEQGRRDTQYF. Here the CDR3 DNA reads TGTTCCAGCAGCAAAGAACAGGGGCGGCGGGATACGCAGTATTTT. J is TRBJ2-3 and V is TRBV7-9; the match to TRBD1 covers 7 bases. CDR1 is SEHNR, CDR2 FQNEAQ, per germline (reference sequence). The CDR3 length is 15 residues. Full variable domain (remainder filled in from reference TRBV7-9 and TRBJ2-3): DTGVSQNPRHKITKRGQNVTFRCDPISEHNRLYWYRQTLGQGPEFLTYFQNEAQLEKSRLLSDRFSAERPKGSFSTLEIQRTEQGDSAMYLCSSSKEQGRRDTQYFGPGTRLTVL.

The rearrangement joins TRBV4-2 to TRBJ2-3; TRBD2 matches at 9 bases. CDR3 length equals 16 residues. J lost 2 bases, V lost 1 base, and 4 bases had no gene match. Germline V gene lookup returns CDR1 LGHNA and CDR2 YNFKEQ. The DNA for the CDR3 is TGTGCCAGCAGCCAAGTAGCGGGGGTCCTCACAGATACGCAGTATTTT. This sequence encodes CASSQVAGVLTDTQYF.

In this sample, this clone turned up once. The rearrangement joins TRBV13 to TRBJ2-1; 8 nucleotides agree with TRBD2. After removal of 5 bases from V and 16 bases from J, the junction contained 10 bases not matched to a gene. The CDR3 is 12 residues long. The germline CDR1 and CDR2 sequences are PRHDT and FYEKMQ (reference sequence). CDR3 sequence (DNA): TGTGCCAGCAGCATTACTAGCGGTAGATTTTTCTTC. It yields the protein CASSITSGRFFF. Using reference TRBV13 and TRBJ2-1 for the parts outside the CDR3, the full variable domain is AAGVIQSPRHLIKEKRETATLKCYPIPRHDTVYWYQQGPGQDPQFLISFYEKMQSDKGSIPDRFSAQQFSDYHSELNMSSLELGDSALYFCASSITSGRFFFGPGTRLTVL.

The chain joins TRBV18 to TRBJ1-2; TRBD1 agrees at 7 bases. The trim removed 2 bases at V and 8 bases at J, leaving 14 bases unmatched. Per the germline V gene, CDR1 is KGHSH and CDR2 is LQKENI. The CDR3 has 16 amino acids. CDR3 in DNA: TGTGCCAGCTCACCAACTAGGGACAGACCCTTGAGGGGCTACACCTTC. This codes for CASSPTRDRPLRGYTF. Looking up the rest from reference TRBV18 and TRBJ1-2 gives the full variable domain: NAGVMQNPRHLVRRRGQEARLRCSPMKGHSHVYWYRQLPEEGLKFMVYLQKENIIDESGMPKERFSAEFPKEGPSILRIQQVVRGDSAAYFCASSPTRDRPLRGYTFGSGTRLTVV.

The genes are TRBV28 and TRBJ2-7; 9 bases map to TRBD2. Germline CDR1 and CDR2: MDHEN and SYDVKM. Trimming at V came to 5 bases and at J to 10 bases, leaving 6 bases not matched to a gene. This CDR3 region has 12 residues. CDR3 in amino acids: CASSATSGRQYF. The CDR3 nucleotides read TGTGCCAGCAGTGCAACTAGCGGGCGACAGTACTTC.

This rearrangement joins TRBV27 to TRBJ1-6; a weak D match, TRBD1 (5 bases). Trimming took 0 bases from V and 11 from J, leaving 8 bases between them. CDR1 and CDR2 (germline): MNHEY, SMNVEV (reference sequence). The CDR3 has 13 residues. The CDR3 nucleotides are TGTGCCAGCAGTTTATCAGGGGTTGCACCCCTCCACTTT. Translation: CASSLSGVAPLHF.

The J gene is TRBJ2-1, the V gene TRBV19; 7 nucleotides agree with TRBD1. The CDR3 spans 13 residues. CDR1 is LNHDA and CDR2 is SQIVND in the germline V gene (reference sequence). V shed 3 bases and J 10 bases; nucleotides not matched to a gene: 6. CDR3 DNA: TGTGCCAGTAGTATTGAGGGGGCATCCGAGCAGTTCTTC. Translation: CASSIEGASEQFF.

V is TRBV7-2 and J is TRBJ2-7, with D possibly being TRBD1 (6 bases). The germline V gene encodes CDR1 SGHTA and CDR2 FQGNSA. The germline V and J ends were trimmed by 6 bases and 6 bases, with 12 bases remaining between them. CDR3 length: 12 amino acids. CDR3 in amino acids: CASSHRDFEQYF. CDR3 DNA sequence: TGTGCCAGCAGTCACAGGGATTTCGAGCAGTACTTC.

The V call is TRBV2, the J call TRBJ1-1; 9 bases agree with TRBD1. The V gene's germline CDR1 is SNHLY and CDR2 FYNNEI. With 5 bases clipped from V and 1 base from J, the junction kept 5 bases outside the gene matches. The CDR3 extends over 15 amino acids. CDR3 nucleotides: TGTGCCAGCAGTAACCCGGGACAGGGGAACACTGAAGCTTTCTTT. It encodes CASSNPGQGNTEAFF.

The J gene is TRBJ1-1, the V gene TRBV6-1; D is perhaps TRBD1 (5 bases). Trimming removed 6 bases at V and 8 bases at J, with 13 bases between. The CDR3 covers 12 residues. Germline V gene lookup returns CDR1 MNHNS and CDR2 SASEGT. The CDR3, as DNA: TGTGCCAGCAGGGGCCTCGGGGGAGAAGCTTTCTTT. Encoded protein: CASRGLGGEAFF.

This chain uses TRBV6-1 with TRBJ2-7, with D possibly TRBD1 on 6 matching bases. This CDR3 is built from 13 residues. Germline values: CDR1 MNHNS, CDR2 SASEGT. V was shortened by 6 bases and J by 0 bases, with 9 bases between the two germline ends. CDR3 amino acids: CASSRDNSYEQYF. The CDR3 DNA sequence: TGTGCCAGCAGCCGGGACAACTCCTACGAGCAGTACTTC.

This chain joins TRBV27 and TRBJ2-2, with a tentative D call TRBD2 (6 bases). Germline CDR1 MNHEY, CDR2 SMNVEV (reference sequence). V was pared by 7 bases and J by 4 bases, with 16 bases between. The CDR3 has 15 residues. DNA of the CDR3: TGTGCCAGCAACCAACAGCGGGTCGGCACCGGGGAGCTGTTTTTT. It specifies CASNQQRVGTGELFF.

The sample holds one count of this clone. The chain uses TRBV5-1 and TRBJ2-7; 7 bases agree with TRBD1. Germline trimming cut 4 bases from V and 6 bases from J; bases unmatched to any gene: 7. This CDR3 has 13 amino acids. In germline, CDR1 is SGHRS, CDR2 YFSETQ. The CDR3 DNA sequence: TGCGCCAGCAGCGACCAACAGGGGTCCGAGCAGTACTTC. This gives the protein CASSDQQGSEQYF.

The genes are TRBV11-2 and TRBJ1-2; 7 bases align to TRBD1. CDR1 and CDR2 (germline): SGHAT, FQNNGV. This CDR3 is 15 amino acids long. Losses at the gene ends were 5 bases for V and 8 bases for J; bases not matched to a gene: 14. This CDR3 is CASSAEQGRIRGYTF. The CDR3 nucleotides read TGTGCCAGCAGCGCCGAACAGGGGAGGATACGGGGCTACACCTTC.

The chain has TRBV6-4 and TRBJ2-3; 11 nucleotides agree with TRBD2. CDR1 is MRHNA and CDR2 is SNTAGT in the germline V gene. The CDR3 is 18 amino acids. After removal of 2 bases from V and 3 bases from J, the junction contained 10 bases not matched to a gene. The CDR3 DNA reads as TGTGCCAGCAGTGACACGACGGTTAGCGGGAGGGTAACAGATACGCAGTATTTT. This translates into CASSDTTVSGRVTDTQYF.

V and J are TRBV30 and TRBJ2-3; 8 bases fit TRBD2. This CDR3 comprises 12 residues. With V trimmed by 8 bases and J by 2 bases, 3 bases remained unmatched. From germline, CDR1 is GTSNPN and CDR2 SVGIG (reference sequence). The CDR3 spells CAQTSDTDTQYF. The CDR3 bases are TGTGCCCAGACTAGCGACACAGATACGCAGTATTTT.

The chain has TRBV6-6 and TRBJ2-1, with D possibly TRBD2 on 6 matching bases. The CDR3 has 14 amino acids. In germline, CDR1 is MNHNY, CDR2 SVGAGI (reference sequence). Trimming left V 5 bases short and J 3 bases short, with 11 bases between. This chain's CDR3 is CASSNGLRYNEQFF. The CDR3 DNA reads TGTGCCAGCAGTAACGGACTACGCTACAATGAGCAGTTCTTC.

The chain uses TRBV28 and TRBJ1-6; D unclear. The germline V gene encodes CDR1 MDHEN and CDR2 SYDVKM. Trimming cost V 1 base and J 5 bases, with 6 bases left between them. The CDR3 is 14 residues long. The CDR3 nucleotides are TGTGCCAGCAGTTTATACACAGATAATTCACCCCTCCACTTT. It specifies CASSLYTDNSPLHF. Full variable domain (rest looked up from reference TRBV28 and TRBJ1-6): DVKVTQSSRYLVKRTGEKVFLECVQDMDHENMFWYRQDPGLGLRLIYFSYDVKMKEKGDIPEGYSVSREKKERFSLILESASTNQTSMYLCASSLYTDNSPLHFGNGTRLTVT.

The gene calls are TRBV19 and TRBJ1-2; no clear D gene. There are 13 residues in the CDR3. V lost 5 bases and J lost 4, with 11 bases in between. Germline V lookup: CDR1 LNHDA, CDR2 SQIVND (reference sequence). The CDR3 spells CASSGGSVYGYTF. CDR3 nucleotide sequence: TGTGCCAGTAGTGGAGGGAGCGTCTATGGCTACACCTTC.